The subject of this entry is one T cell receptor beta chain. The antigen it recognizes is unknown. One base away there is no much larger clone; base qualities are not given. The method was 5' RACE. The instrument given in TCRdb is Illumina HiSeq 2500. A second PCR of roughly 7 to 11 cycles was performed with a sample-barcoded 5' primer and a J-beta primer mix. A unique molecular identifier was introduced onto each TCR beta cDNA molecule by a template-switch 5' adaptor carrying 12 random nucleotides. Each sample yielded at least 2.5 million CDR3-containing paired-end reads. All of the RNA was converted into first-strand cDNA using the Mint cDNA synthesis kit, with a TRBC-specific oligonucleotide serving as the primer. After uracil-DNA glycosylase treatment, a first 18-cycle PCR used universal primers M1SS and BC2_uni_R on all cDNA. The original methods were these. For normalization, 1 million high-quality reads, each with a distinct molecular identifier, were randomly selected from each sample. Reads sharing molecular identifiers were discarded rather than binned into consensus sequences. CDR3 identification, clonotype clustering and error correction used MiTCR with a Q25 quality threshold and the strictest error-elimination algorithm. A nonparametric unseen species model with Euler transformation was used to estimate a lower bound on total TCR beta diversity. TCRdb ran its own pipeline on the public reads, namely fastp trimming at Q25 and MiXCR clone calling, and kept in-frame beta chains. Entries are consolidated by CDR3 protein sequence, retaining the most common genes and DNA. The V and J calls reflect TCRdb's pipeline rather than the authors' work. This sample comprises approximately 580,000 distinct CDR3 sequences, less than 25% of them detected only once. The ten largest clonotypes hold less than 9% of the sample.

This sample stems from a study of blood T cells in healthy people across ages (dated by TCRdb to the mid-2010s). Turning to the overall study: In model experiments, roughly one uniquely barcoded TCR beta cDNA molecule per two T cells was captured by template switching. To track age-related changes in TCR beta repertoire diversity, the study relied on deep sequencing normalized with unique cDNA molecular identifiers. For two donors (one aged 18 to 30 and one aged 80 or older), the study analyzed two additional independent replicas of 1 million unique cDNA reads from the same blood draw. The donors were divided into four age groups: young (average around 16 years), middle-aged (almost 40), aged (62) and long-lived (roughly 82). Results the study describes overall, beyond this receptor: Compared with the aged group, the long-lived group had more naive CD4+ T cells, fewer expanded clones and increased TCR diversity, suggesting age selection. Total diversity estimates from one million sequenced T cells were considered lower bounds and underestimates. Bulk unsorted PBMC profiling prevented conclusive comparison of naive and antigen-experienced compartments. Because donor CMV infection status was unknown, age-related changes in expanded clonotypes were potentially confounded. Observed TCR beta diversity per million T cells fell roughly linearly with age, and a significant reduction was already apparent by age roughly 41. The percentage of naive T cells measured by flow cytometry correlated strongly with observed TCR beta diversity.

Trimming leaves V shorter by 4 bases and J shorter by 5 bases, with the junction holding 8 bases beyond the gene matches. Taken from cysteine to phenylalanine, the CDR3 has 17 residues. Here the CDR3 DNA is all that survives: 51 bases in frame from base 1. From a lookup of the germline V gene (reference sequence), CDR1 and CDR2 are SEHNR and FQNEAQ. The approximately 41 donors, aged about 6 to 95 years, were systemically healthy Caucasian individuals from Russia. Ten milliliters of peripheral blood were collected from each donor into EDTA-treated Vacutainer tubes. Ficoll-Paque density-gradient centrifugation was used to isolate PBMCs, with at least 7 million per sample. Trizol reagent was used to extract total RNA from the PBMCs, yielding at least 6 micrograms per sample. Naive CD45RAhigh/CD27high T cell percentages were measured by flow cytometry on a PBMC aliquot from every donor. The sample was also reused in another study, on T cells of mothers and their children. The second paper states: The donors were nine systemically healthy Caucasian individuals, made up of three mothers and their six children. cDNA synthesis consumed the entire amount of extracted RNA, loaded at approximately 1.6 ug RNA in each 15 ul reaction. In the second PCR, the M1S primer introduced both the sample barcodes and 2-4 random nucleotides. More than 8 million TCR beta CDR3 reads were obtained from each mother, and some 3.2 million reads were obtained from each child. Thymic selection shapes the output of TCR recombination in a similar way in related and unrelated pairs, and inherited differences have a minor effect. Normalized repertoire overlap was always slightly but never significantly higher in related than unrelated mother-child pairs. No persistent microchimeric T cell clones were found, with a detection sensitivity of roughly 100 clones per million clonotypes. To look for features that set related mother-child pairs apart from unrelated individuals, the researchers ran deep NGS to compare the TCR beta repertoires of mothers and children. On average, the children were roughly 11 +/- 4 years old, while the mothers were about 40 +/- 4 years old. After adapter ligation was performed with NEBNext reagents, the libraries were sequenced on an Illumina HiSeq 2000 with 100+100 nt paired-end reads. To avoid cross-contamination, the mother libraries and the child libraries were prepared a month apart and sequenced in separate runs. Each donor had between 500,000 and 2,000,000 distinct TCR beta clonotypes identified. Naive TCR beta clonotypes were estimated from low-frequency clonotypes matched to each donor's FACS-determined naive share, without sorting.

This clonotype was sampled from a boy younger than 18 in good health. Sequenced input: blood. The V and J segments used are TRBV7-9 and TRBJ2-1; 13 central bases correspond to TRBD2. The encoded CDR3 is CASSSGLAGAIDNEQFF. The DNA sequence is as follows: TGTGCCAGCAGCTCAGGACTAGCGGGGGCGATCGACAATGAGCAGTTCTTC.